Included here is one T cell receptor (beta chain) sequence, with context. Its specificity is not known. This record belongs to a study of T cell repertoires in cytomegalovirus infection. TCRdb re-analysed the reads in MiXCR, keeping a single row per CDR3 protein. The table records about 51,000 distinct CDR3 sequences, 20% of them present only once. V gave up 5 bases and J gave up 5 bases, with 15 bases separating them. The CDR3 covers 14 residues. The receptor comes from a human donor in good health (CMV status not recorded). Some clones in this sample may be carry-over from other donors' samples. The V call is TRBV12-3 or TRBV12-4, the J call TRBJ2-5; perhaps TRBD1 as D (6 bases). The sample here was CD8+ T cells from cultured PBMCs, taken from culture after CMV antigen stimulation. The CDR3 loop reads CASSQTGQRETQYF. In DNA, the CDR3 is TGTGCCAGCAGTCAGACAGGCCAAAGGGAGACCCAGTACTTC.